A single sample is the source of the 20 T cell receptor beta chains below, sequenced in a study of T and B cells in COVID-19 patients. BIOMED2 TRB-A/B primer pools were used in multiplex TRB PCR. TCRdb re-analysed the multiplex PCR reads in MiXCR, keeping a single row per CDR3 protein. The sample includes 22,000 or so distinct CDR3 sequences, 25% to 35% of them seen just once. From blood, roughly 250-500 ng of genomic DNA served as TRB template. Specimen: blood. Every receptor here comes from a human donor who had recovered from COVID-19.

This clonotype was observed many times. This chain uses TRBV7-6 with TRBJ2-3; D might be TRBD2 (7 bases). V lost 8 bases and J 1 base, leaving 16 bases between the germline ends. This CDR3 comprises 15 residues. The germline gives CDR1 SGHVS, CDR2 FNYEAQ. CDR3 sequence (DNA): TGTGCCAGCCTCGATCGGGGGGCCGGCACAGATACGCAGTATTTT. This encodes CASLDRGAGTDTQYF.

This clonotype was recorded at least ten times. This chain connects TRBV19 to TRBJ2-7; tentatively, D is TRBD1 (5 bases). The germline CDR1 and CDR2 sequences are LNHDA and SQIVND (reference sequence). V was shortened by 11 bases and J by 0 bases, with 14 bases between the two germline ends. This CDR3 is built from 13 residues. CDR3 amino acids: CACGPDSSYEQYF. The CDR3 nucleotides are TGTGCCTGTGGGCCTGACAGCTCCTACGAGCAGTACTTC.

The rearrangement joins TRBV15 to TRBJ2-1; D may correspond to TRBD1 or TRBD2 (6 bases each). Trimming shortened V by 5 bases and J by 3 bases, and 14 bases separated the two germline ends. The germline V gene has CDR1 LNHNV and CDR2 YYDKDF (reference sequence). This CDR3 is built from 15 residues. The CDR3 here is CATSRGPAGYNEQFF. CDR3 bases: TGTGCCACCAGCCGGGGGCCGGCGGGCTACAATGAGCAGTTCTTC.

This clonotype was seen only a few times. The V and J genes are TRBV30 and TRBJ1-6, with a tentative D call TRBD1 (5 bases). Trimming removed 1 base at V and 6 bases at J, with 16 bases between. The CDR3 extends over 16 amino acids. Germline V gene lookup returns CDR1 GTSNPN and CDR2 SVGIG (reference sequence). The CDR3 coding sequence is TGTGCCTGGAGTGGGGGGGGGGTTGGCGTTAATTCACCCCTCCACTTT. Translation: CAWSGGGVGVNSPLHF.

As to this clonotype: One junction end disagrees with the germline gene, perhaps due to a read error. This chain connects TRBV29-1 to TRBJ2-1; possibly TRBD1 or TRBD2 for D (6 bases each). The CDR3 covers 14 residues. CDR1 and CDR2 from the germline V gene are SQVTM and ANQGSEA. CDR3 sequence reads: CSVEGGRHNNEQFF. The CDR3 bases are TGCAGCGTGGAAGGGGGGCGGCACAACAATGAGCAGTTCTTC.

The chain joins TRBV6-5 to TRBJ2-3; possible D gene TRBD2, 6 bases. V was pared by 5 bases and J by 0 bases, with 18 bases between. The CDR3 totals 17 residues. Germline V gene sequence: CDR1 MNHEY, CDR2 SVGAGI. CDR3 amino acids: CASSKGLSPASTDTQYF. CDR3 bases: TGTGCCAGCAGTAAGGGACTTTCACCCGCTAGCACAGATACGCAGTATTTT.

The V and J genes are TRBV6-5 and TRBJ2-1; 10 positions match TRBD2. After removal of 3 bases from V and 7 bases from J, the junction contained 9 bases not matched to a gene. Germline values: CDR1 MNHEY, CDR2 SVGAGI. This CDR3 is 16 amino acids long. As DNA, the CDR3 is TGTGCCAGCAGTTATCGGGGTAGCGGGAGGAGGAATGAGCAGTTCTTC. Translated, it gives CASSYRGSGRRNEQFF.

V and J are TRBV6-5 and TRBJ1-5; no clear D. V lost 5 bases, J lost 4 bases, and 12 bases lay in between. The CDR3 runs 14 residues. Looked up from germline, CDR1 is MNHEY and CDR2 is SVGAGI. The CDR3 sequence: CASSREGSNQPQHF. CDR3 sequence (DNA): TGTGCCAGCAGTCGGGAGGGATCAAATCAGCCCCAGCATTTT.

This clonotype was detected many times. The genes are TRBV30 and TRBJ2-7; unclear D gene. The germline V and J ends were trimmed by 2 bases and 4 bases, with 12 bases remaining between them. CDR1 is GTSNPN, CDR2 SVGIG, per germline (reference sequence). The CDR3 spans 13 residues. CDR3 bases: TGTGCCTGGAGTAAGGCAGAACTATACGAGCAGTACTTC. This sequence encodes CAWSKAELYEQYF.

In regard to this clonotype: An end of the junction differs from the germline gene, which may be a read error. Here the CDR3 DNA reads TGTGCCAGCAGTAGGTACCGGGACCCTCCGGAAAATACGCTGTATTTT. Amino acid sequence: CASSRYRDPPENTLYF. This chain joins TRBV6-5 and TRBJ2-3, with D perhaps given as TRBD1 or TRBD2 (5 bases each). The CDR3 is made up of 16 amino acids. Germline V gives CDR1 MNHEY, CDR2 SVGAGI.

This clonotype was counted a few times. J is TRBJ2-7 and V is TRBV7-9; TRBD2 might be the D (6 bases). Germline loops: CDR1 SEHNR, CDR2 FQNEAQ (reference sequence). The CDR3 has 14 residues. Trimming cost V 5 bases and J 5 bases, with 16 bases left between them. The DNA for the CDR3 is TGTGCCAGCAGCACGGGACTGTCCTGGAACGAGCAGTACTTC. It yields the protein CASSTGLSWNEQYF.

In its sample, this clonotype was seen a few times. CDR3 residues: CAWRTGTGPYNEQFF. The CDR3 nucleotides read TGTGCCTGGAGAACCGGGACAGGCCCATACAATGAGCAGTTCTTC. The gene calls are TRBV30 and TRBJ2-1; 8 bases map to TRBD1. The V gene's germline CDR1 is GTSNPN and CDR2 SVGIG (reference sequence). J was trimmed by 4 bases and V by 3 bases; bases with no gene match: 8. The length of the CDR3 is 15 residues. Full variable domain (remainder filled in from reference TRBV30 and TRBJ2-1): SQTIHQWPATLVQPVGSPLSLECTVEGTSNPNLYWYRQAAGRGLQLLFYSVGIGQISSEVPQNLSASRPQDRQFILSSKKLLLSDSGFYLCAWRTGTGPYNEQFFGPGTRLTVL.

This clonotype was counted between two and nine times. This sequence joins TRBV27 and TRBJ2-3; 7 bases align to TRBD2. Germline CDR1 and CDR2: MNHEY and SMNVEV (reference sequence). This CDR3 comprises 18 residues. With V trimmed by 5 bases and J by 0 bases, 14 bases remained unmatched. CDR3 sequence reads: CASSLKLKREPSTDTQYF. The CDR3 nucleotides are TGTGCCAGCAGTCTGAAATTAAAGCGGGAACCCAGCACAGATACGCAGTATTTT.

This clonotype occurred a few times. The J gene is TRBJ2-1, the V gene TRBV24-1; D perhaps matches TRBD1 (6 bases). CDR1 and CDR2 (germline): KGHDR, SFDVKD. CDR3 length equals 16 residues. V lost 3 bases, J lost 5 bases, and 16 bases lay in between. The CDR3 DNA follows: TGTGCCACCAGTGATGCCGGGACACAGAACCACAATGAGCAGTTCTTC. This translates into CATSDAGTQNHNEQFF.

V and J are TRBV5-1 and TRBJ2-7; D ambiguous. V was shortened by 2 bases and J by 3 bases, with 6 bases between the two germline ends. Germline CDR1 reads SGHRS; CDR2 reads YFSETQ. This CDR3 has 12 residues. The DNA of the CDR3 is TGCGCCAGCAGCTTTTCGGGCTACGAGCAGTACTTC. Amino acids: CASSFSGYEQYF.

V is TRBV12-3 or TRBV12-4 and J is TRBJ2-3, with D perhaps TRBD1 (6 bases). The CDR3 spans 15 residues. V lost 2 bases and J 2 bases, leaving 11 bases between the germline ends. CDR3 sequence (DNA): TGTGCCAGCAGTTTACAAGGGGGATCCACAGATACGCAGTATTTT. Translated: CASSLQGGSTDTQYF.

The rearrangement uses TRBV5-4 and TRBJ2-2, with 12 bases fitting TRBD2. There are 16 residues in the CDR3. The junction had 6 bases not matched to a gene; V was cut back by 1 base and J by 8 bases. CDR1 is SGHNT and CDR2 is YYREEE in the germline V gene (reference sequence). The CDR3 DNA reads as TGTGCCAGCAGCTTGATACTAGCGGGGGGCCTGGGGGAGCTGTTTTTT. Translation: CASSLILAGGLGELFF.

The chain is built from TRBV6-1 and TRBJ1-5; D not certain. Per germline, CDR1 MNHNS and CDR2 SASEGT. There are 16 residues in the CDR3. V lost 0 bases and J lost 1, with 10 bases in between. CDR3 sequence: CASSEALQGSNQPQHF. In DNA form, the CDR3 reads TGTGCCAGCAGTGAAGCGCTTCAAGGGAGCAATCAGCCCCAGCATTTT.

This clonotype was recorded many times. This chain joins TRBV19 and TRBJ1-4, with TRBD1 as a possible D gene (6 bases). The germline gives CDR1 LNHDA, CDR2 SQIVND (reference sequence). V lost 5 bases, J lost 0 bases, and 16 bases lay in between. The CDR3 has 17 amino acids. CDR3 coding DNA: TGTGCCAGTAGTTTCTCAGGGGCCCTTGCAACTAATGAAAAACTGTTTTTT. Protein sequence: CASSFSGALATNEKLFF.

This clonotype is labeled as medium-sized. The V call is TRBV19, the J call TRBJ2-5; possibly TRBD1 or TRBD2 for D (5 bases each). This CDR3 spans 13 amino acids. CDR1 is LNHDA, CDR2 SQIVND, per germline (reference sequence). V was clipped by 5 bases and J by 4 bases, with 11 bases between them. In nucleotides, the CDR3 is TGTGCCAGTAGTCCCAGGGACGGAGAGACCCAGTACTTC. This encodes CASSPRDGETQYF.